This T cell receptor beta chain was documented in a study of a mutant IDH1 vaccine in newly diagnosed glioma. Study-wide background: Vaccination was launched 4-6 weeks after radiotherapy alone, or with temozolomide cycles. A roughly 62% male, around 40% female split and a mean age of approximately 38 years characterized treated patients. Patients had received radiotherapy, temozolomide, or both previously, most receiving both.

V shed 2 bases, J shed 0 bases, and the junction held 13 bases outside the gene matches. Germline CDR1 and CDR2: SGHRS and YFSETQ. There are 18 residues in the CDR3. Profiled with immunoSEQ multiplex PCR; TCRdb holds only in-frame clones, not every one. The sample yields over 55,000 clones, about 89% seen once. Regarding this clone: The antigen is not known.

Time point in this sample: week 11, during vaccination. Doses of 300 ug of mutant IDH1 20-mer peptide were given with topical imiquimod. Each donor presented with a new WHO grade 3 or 4 astrocytoma that tested IDH1-mutant and showed ATRX loss. The V gene is TRBV5-1, the J gene TRBJ2-5, with 7 nucleotides matching TRBD1. The clonotype comes from a man between 40 and 49 years old with glioma. The material was PBMCs, obtained from a glioma patient whose treatment included an IDH1 peptide vaccine. Written as DNA, the CDR3 is TGCGCCAGCAGCTTAGTGGGGCCCGGGACAGACTACCAAGAGACCCAGTACTTC. Translated: CASSLVGPGTDYQETQYF.